This T cell receptor beta chain was identified in a study of blood T cell repertoires in COVID-19. Overall study context: Acute and convalescent COVID-19 samples came from the United States, Italy and Spain.

Germline assignment: CDR1 MDHEN and CDR2 SYDVKM. V shed 6 bases and J shed 6 bases, with 14 bases lying between them. This CDR3 has 14 residues. Here immunoSEQ multiplex PCR was the method, and the copy in TCRdb shows in-frame clones only, minus some. The repertoire holds about 240,000 clones, with around 88% as singletons. V gene TRBV28 combines with J gene TRBJ2-2; TRBD2 might be the D (5 bases). The sample comprised PBMCs or T cells enriched from blood (not recorded which). The clonotype comes from a young woman who had recovered from COVID-19. The CDR3 is CASSSGLLAGELFF. The CDR3 DNA sequence: TGTGCCAGCAGCTCGGGCCTACTAGCCGGGGAGCTGTTTTTT.